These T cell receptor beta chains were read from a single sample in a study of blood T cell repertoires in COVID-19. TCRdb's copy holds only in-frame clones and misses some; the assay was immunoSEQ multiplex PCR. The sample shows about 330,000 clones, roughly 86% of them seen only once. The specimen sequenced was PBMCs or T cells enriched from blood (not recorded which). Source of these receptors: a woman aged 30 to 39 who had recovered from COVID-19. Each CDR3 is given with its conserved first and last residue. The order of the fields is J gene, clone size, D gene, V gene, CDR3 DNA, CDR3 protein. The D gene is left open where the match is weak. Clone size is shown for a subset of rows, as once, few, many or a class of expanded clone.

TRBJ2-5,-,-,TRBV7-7,TGTGCCAGCAGCCTGGGCCTCTCCGGCGAGACCCAGTACTTC,CASSLGLSGETQYF
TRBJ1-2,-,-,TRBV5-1,TGCGCCAGCAGCTTGTCCGTTACCGACAGGAACTATGGCTACACCTTC,CASSLSVTDRNYGYTF
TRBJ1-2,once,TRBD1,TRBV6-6,TGTGCCAGCAGTTACTCGGGGGACAGACCGTATGGCTACACCTTC,CASSYSGDRPYGYTF
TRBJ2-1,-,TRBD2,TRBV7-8,TGTGCCAGCAGCAGAAGCGGGGGATACAATGAGCAGTTCTTC,CASSRSGGYNEQFF
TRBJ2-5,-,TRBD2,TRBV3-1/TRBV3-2,TGTGCCAGCAGCCAAGTCGGACTAGCGGCCGGGGAGACCCAGTACTTC,CASSQVGLAAGETQYF
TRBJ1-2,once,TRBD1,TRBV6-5,TGTGCCAGCAGTTGGACAGGCAGGAATGGCTACACCTTC,CASSWTGRNGYTF
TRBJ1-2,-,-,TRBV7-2,TGTGCCAGCAGCTTACAGCTCGGGAGCGGTGGCTACACCTTC,CASSLQLGSGGYTF
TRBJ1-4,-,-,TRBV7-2,TGTGCCAGCAGCTTAGAAGGCCACAGGCTGAATGAAAAACTGTTTTTT,CASSLEGHRLNEKLFF
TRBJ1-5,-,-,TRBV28,TGTGCCAGCAGTTTATTTCGTCAGCCCGAGGGTCAGCCCCAGCATTTT,CASSLFRQPEGQPQHF
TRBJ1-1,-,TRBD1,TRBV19,TGTGCCAGTACTTCGACAGGGAGGATGAACACTGAAGCTTTCTTT,CASTSTGRMNTEAFF
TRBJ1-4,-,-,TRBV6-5,TGTGCCAGCAGGACCACGGGGGCAACTAATGAAAAACTGTTTTTT,CASRTTGATNEKLFF
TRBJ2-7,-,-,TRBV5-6,TGTGCCAGCAGCCCCCAGGCGGTTAGAGGGGGATACGAGCAGTACTTC,CASSPQAVRGGYEQYF
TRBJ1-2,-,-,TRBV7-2,TGTGCCAGCAGCTTGACAGGTACCAACTATGGCTACACCTTC,CASSLTGTNYGYTF
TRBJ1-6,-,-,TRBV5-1,TGCGCCAGCAGCTTGTGGTCAACAGGACAAGTGGCCCTCCACTTT,CASSLWSTGQVALHF
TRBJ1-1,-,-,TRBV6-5,TGTGCCAGCAGCTACCGGGCAGGGTCGATGAACACTGAAGCTTTCTTT,CASSYRAGSMNTEAFF
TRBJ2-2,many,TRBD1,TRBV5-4,TGTGCCAGCAGCGCTCGACAGGGGAACACCGGGGAGCTGTTTTTT,CASSARQGNTGELFF
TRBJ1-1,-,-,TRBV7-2,TGTGCCAGCAGCTTATCTCCAGGCTTAGAAGCTTTCTTT,CASSLSPGLEAFF
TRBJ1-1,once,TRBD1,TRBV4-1,TGCGCCAGCAGCCAAAGGGACAGGGTCTTCCCTGAAGCTTTCTTT,CASSQRDRVFPEAFF
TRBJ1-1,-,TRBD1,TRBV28,TGTGCCAGCACCACTTGGGACAGGGACAACACTGAAGCTTTCTTT,CASTTWDRDNTEAFF
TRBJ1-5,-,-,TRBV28,TGTGCCAGCAGCCGACAGGTACATAGCAATCAGCCCCAGCATTTT,CASSRQVHSNQPQHF
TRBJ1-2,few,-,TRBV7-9,TGTGCCAGCAGCACCTCTGCGGCTGACTATGGCTACACCTTC,CASSTSAADYGYTF
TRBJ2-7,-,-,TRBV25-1,TGTGCCAGCAGTGAAATGGGGCTCTCCTACGAGCAGTACTTC,CASSEMGLSYEQYF
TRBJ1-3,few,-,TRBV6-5,TGTGCCAGTCCTGCGGCAGCTGGAAACACCATATATTTT,CASPAAAGNTIYF
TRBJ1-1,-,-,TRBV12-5,TGTGCTAGTGGTTTGGTACGGGCTGAAGCTTTCTTT,CASGLVRAEAFF
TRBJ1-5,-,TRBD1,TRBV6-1,TGTGCCAGCAGTGAAGCGGGACAGGGGTTTCAGCCCCAGCATTTT,CASSEAGQGFQPQHF
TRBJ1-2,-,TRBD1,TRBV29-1,TGCAGCGATATAAAAACGACAGGGATCTATGGCTACACCTTC,CSDIKTTGIYGYTF
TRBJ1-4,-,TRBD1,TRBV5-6,TGTGCCAGCTCCGGACAGGGGGACGAAAAACTGTTTTTT,CASSGQGDEKLFF
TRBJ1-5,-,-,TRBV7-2,TGTGCCAGCAGTAGGGGGAATCAGCCCCAGCATTTT,CASSRGNQPQHF
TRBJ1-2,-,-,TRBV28,TGTGCCAGCAGTGGGGACACCCCCTATGGCTACACCTTC,CASSGDTPYGYTF
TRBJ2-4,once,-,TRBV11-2,TGTGCCAGCAGCTTAGAGGGACTTAGAAGACTCGACGCAGCCAAAAACATTCAGTACTTC,CASSLEGLRRLDAAKNIQYF
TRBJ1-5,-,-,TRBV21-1,TGTGCCAGCAGCAACCTAATGGGGCAGGGTCGGAGCAATCAGCCCCAGCATTTT,CASSNLMGQGRSNQPQHF
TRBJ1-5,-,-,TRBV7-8,TGTGCCAGCAGCTTAAGGGGGTATCAGCCCCAGCATTTT,CASSLRGYQPQHF
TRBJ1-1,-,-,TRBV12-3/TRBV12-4,TGTGCCAGCAGTTCACAGGCCGGCACTGAAGCTTTCTTT,CASSSQAGTEAFF
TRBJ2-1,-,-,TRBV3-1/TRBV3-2,TGTGCCAGCAGTCAGCTCCGGAGGTTATACTACAATGAGCAGTTCTTC,CASSQLRRLYYNEQFF
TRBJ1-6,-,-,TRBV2,TGTGCCAGCAGCTCCCGGGTCCCAAACCAGTCACCCCTCCACTTT,CASSSRVPNQSPLHF
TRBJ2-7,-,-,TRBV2,TGTGCCAGCAGTCCGACTCGTTGGGAGCAGTACTTC,CASSPTRWEQYF
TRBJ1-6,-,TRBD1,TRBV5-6,TGTGCCAGCAGCTCAGGGACAGGGACTTCACCCCTCCACTTT,CASSSGTGTSPLHF
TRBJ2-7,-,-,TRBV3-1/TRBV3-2,TGTGCCAGCAGCCAAGGACAGGCGCGGAAGCAGTACTTC,CASSQGQARKQYF
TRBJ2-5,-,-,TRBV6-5,TGTGCCAGCAGTTCACTAGCCCTCCAAGAGACCCAGTACTTC,CASSSLALQETQYF
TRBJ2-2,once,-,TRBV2,TGTGCCAGCAGTGCCCTAGGACTACCGGGTTCAAAAGGGGAGCTGTTTTTT,CASSALGLPGSKGELFF
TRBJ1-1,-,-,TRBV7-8,TGTGCCAGCAGCTTAGCGCGATCCCCAGGGAACACTGAAGCTTTCTTT,CASSLARSPGNTEAFF
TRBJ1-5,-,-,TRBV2,TGTGCCAGCAGCGGCCCGGGGTACAATCAGCCCCAGCATTTT,CASSGPGYNQPQHF
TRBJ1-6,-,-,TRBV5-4,TGTGCCAGCAGCATTCAGGGAGGTAATTCACCCCTCCACTTT,CASSIQGGNSPLHF
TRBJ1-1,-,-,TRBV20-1,TGCAGTGCTAGTGGAGGGTTGAACACTGAAGCTTTCTTT,CSASGGLNTEAFF
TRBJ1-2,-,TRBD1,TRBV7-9,TGTGCCAGCAGCCCCTGGACAGGGGACGGCTACACCTTC,CASSPWTGDGYTF
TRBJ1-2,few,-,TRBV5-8,TGTGCCAGCAGCTTTACTAACTATGGCTACACCTTC,CASSFTNYGYTF